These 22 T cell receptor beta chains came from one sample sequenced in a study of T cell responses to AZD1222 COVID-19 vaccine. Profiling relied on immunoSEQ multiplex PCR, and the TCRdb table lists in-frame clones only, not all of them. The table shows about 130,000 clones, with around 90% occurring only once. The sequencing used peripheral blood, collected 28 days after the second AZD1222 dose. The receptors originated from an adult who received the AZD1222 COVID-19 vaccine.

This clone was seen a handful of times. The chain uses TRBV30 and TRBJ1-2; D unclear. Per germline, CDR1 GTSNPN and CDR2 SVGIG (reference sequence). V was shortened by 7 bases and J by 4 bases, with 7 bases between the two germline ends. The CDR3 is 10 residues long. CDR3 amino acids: CASEFYGYTF. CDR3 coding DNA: TGTGCCTCTGAATTCTATGGCTACACCTTC.

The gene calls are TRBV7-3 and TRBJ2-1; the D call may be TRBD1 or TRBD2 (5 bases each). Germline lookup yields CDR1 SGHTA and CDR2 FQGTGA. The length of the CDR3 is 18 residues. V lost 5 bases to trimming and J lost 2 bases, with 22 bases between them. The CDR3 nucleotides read TGTGCCAGCAGCAAAACGGGACCACCGCCCCGGGCCTACAATGAGCAGTTCTTC. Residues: CASSKTGPPPRAYNEQFF.

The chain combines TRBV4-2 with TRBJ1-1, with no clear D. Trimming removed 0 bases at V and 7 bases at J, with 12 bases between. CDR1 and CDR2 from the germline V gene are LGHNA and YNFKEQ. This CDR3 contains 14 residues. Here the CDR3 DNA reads TGTGCCAGCAGCCAAGATAGGGATCTTATTGAAGCTTTCTTT. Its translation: CASSQDRDLIEAFF.

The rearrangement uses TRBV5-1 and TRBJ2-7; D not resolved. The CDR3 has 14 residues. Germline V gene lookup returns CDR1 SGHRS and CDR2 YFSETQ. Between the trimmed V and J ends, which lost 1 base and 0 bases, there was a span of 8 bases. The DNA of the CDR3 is TGCGCCAGCAGCTTGATTATGAGCTCCTACGAGCAGTACTTC. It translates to CASSLIMSSYEQYF. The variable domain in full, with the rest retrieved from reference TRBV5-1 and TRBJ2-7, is KAGVTQTPRYLIKTRGQQVTLSCSPISGHRSVSWYQQTPGQGLQFLFEYFSETQRNKGNFPGRFSGRQFSNSRSEMNVSTLELGDSALYLCASSLIMSSYEQYFGPGTRLTVT.

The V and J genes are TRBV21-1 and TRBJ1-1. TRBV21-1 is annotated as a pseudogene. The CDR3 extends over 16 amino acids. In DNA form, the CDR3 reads TGTGCCAGCAGCAAAATTCGGGTAAAGCCGAACACTGAAGCTTTCTTT. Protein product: CASSKIRVKPNTEAFF.

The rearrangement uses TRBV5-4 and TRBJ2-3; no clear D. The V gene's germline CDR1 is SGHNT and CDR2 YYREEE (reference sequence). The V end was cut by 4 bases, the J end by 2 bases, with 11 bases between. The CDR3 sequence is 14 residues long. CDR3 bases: TGTGCCAGCAGCAGACTCGTTAACACAGATACGCAGTATTTT. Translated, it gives CASSRLVNTDTQYF. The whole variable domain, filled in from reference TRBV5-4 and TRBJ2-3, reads ETGVTQSPTHLIKTRGQQVTLRCSSQSGHNTVSWYQQALGQGPQFIFQYYREEENGRGNFPPRFSGLQFPNYSSELNVNALELDDSALYLCASSRLVNTDTQYFGPGTRLTVL.

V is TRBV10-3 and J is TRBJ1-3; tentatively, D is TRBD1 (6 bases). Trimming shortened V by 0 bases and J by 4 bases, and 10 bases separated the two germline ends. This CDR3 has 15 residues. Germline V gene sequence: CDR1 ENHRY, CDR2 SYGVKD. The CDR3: CAISESGGRGNTIYF. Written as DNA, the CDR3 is TGTGCCATCAGTGAGTCAGGGGGGCGCGGAAACACCATATATTTT.

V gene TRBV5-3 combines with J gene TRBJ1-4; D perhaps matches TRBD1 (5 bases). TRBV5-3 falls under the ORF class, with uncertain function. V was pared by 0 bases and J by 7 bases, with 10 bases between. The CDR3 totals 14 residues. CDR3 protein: CARSLEGKGEKLFF. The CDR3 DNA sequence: TGTGCCAGAAGCTTGGAGGGGAAGGGTGAAAAACTGTTTTTT.

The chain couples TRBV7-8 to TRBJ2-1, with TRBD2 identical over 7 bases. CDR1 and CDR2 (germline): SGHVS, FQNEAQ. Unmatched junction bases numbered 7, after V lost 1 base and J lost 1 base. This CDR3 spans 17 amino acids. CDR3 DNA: TGTGCCAGCAGCTTAGTTCCCGGGGAGGGGTCCTACAATGAGCAGTTCTTC. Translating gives CASSLVPGEGSYNEQFF.

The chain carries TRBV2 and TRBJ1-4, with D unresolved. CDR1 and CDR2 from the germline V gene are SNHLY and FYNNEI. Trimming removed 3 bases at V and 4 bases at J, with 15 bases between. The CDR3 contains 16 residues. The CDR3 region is CASSDDSLDLNEKLFF. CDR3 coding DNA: TGTGCCAGCAGTGATGATAGCCTGGATCTTAATGAAAAACTGTTTTTT.

The CDR3 DNA is TGTGCCAGCAGCCAAGCCGGGTCCGTGGGGGAGACCCAGTACTTC. This translates into CASSQAGSVGETQYF. V usage is TRBV14 and J usage is TRBJ2-5, with no clear D. This CDR3 contains 15 residues. CDR1 SGHDN and CDR2 FVKESK come from the germline V gene. With 1 base removed from V and 5 bases from J, the gap between germline ends came to 14 bases.

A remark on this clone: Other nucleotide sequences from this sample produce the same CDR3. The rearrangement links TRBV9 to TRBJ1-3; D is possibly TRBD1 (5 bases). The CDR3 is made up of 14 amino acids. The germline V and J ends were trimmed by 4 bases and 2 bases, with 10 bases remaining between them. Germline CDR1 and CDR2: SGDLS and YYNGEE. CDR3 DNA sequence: TGTGCCAGCAGCAGGGACCGGGCTGGAAACACCATATATTTT. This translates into CASSRDRAGNTIYF.

The CDR3: CASSLGQGAHRAAGNEQFF. As DNA, the CDR3 is TGTGCCAGCAGCCTAGGACAGGGGGCGCATAGAGCGGCGGGGAATGAGCAGTTCTTC. The chain couples TRBV7-3 to TRBJ2-1; TRBD1 matches 11 bases. Germline CDR1 and CDR2: SGHTA and FQGTGA. J was trimmed by 7 bases and V by 5 bases; bases with no gene match: 19. The CDR3 consists of 19 residues.

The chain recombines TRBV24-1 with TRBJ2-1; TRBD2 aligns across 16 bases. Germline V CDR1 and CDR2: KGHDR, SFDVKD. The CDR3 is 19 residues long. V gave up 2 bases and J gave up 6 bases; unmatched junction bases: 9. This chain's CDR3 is CATSDSPGTSGRALNEQFF. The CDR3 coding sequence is TGTGCCACCAGTGATTCGCCCGGGACTAGCGGGAGGGCCCTCAATGAGCAGTTCTTC.

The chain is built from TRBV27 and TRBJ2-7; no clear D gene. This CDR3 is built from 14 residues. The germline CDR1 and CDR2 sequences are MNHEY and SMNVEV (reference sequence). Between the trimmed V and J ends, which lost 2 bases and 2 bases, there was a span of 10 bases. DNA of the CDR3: TGTGCCAGCAGTTTAGACGTCCGAACCTACGAGCAGTACTTC. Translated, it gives CASSLDVRTYEQYF.

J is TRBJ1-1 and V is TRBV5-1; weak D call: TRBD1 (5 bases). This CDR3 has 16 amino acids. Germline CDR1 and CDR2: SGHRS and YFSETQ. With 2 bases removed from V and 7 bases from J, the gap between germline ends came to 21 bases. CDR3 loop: CASSFSGGTTRNEAFF. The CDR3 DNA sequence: TGCGCCAGCAGCTTCTCGGGCGGGACCACCAGAAATGAAGCTTTCTTT. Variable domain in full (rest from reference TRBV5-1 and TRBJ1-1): KAGVTQTPRYLIKTRGQQVTLSCSPISGHRSVSWYQQTPGQGLQFLFEYFSETQRNKGNFPGRFSGRQFSNSRSEMNVSTLELGDSALYLCASSFSGGTTRNEAFFGQGTRLTVV.

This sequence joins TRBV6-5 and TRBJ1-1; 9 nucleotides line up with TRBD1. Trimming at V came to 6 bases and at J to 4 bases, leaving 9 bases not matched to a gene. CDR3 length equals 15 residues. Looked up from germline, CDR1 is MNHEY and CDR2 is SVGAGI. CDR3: CASRDRGRGGTEAFF. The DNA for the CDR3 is TGTGCCAGCAGGGACAGGGGAAGGGGGGGCACTGAAGCTTTCTTT.

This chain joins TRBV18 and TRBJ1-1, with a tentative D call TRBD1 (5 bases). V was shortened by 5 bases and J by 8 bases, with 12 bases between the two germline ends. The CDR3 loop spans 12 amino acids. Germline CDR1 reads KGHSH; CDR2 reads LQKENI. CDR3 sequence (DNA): TGTGCCAGCTCATCGGGACCTAAAGAAGCTTTCTTT. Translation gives CASSSGPKEAFF.

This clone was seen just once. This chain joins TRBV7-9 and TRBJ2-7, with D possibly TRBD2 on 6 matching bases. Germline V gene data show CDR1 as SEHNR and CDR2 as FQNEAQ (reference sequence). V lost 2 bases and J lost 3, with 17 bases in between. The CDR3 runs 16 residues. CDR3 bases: TGTGCCAGCAGCTTATCAACCACTAGCAGCAACTACGAGCAGTACTTC. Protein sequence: CASSLSTTSSNYEQYF.

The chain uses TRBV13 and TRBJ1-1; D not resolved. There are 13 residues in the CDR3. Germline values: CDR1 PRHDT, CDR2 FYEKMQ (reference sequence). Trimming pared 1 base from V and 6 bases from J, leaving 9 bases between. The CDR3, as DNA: TGTGCCAGCAGCTTAGATTCTAGGGCTGAAGCTTTCTTT. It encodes CASSLDSRAEAFF.

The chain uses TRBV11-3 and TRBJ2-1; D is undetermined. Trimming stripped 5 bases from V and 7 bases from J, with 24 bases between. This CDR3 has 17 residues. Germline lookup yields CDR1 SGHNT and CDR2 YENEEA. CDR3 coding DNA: TGTGCCAGCAGCAATTCCTTGGACCCAAGGACGAGGAATGAGCAGTTCTTC. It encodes CASSNSLDPRTRNEQFF.

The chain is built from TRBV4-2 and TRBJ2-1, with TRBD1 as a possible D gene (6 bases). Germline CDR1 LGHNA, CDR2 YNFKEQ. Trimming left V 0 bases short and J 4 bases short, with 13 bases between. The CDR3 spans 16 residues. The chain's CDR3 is CASSQELGQGYNEQFF. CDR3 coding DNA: TGTGCCAGCAGCCAAGAGCTAGGGCAGGGGTACAATGAGCAGTTCTTC.